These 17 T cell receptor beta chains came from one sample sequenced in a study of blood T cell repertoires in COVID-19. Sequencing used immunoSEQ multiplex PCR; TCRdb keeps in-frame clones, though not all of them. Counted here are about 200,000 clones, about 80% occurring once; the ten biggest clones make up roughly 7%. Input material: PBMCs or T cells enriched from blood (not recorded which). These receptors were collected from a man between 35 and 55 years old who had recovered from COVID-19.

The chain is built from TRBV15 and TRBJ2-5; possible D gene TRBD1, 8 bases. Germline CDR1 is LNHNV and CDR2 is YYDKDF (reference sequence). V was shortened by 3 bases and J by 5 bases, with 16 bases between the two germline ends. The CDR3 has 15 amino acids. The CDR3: CATSRDLQGGETQYF. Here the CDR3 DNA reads TGTGCCACCAGCAGGGATTTACAGGGGGGGGAGACCCAGTACTTC. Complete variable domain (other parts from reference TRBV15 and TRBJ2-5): DAMVIQNPRYQVTQFGKPVTLSCSQTLNHNVMYWYQQKSSQAPKLLFHYYDKDFNNEADTPDNFQSRRPNTSFCFLDIRSPGLGDTAMYLCATSRDLQGGETQYFGPGTRLLVL.

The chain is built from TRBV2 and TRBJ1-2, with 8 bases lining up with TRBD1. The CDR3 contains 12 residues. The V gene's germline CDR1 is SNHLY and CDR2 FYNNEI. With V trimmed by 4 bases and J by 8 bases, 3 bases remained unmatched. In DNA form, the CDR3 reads TGTGCCAGCAGTGCAGGGGGCTTCGGCTACACCTTC. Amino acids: CASSAGGFGYTF.

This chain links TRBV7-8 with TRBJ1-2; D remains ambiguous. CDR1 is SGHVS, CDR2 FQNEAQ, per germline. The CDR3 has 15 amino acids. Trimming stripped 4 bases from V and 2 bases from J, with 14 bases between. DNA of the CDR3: TGTGCCAGCAGCTCCCGGTCCACTCCGAACTATGGCTACACCTTC. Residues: CASSSRSTPNYGYTF.

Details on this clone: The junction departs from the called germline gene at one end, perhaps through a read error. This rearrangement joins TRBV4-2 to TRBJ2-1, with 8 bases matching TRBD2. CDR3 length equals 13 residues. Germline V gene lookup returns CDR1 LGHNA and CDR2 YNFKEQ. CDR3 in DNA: TGTGCCAGCAGCCAAGATTTATTTACGGGAGGGGTCTTC. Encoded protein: CASSQDLFTGGVF.

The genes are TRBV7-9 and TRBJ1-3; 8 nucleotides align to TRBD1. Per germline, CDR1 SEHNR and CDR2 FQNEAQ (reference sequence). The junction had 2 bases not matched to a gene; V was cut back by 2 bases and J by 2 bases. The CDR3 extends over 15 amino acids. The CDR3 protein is CASSLLQGAGNTIYF. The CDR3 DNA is TGTGCCAGCAGCTTATTACAGGGGGCTGGAAACACCATATATTTT. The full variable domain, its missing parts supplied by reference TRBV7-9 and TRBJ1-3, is DTGVSQNPRHKITKRGQNVTFRCDPISEHNRLYWYRQTLGQGPEFLTYFQNEAQLEKSRLLSDRFSAERPKGSFSTLEIQRTEQGDSAMYLCASSLLQGAGNTIYFGEGSWLTVV.

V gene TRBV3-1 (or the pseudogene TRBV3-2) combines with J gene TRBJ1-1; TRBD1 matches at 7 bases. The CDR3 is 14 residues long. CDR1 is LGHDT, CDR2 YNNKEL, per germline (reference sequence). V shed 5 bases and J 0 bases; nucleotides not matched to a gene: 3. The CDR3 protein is CASSRQGMNTEAFF. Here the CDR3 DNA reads TGTGCCAGCAGCAGACAGGGAATGAACACTGAAGCTTTCTTT.

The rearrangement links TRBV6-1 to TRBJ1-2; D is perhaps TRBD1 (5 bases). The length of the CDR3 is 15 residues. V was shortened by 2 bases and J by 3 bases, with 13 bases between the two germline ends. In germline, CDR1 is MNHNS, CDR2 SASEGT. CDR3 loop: CASSEIGATYYGYTF. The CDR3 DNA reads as TGTGCCAGCAGTGAAATTGGGGCAACCTACTATGGCTACACCTTC.

This CDR3 is CASTRGQGTYGYTF. The CDR3 coding sequence is TGCGCCAGCACCCGAGGACAGGGAACGTATGGCTACACCTTC. V and J are TRBV5-1 and TRBJ1-2, with TRBD1 identical over 8 bases. CDR3 length: 14 amino acids. The J segment lost 5 bases and the V segment lost 6 bases, leaving 9 bases of the junction unmatched. Germline CDR1 and CDR2: SGHRS and YFSETQ. Based on the CDR3 plus reference TRBV5-1 and TRBJ1-2, the full variable domain is KAGVTQTPRYLIKTRGQQVTLSCSPISGHRSVSWYQQTPGQGLQFLFEYFSETQRNKGNFPGRFSGRQFSNSRSEMNVSTLELGDSALYLCASTRGQGTYGYTFGSGTRLTVV.

The CDR3, as DNA: TGTGCCAGCAGCCACTTAGCGGGGGGGGAAGAGACCCAGTACTTC. It yields the protein CASSHLAGGEETQYF. The chain has TRBV3-1 (or the pseudogene TRBV3-2) and TRBJ2-5; 11 positions agree with TRBD2. Per the germline V gene, CDR1 is LGHDT and CDR2 is YNNKEL (reference sequence). This CDR3 is 15 amino acids long. The trim removed 3 bases at V and 3 bases at J, leaving 3 bases unmatched.

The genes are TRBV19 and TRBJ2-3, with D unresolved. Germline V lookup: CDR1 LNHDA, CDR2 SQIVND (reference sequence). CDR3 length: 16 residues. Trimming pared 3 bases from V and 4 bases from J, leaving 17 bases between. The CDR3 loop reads CASSIDGAAGADTQYF. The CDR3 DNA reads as TGTGCCAGTAGTATTGACGGAGCCGCTGGCGCAGATACGCAGTATTTT.

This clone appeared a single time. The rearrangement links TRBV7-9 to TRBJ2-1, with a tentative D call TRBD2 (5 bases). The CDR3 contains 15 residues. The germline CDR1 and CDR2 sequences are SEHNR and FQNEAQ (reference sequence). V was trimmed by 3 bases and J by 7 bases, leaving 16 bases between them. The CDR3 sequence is CASSFDRSQRNEQFF. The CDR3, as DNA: TGTGCCAGCAGCTTCGACCGGAGCCAGCGGAATGAGCAGTTCTTC.

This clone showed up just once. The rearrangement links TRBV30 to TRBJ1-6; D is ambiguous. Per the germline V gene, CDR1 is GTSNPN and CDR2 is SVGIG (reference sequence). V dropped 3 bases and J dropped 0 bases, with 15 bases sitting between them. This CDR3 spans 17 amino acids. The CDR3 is CAWSYRIGSSYNSPLHF. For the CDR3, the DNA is TGTGCCTGGAGCTATAGGATCGGGAGCTCCTATAATTCACCCCTCCACTTT.

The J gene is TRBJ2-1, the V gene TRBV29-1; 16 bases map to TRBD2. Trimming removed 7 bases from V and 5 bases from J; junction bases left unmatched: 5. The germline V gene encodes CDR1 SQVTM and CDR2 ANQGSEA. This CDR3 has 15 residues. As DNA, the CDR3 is TGCAGCGCCCGAGGGACTAGCGGGGGGGACAATGAGCAGTTCTTC. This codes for CSARGTSGGDNEQFF.

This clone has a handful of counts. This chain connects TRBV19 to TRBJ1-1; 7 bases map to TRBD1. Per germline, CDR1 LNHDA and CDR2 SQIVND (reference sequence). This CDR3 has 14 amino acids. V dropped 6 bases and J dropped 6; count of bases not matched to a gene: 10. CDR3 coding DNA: TGTGCCAGTAGCCTAGGACAGGTCAACTCTGAAGCTTTCTTT. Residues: CASSLGQVNSEAFF.

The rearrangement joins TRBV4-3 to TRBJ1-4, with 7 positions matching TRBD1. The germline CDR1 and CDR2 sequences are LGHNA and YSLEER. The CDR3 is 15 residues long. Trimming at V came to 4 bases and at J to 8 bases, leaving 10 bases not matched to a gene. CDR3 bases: TGCGCCAGCAGCCGCGAACAGGGGTCGTTCGAAAAACTGTTTTTT. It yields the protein CASSREQGSFEKLFF.

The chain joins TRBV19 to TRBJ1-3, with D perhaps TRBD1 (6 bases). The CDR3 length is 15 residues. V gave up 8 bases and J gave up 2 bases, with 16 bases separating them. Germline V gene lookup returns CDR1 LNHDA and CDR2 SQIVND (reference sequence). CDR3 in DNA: TGTGCCAGTGTGATGGACAGAAGTCCTGGAAACACCATATATTTT. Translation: CASVMDRSPGNTIYF.

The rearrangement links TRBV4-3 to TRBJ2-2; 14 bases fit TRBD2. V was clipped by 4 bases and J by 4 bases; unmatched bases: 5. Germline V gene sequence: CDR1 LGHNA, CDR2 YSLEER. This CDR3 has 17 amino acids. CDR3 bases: TGCGCCAGCAGCCCGACTAGCGGGGGGGCGGGCACCGGGGAGCTGTTTTTT. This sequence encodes CASSPTSGGAGTGELFF.